This entry lists 4 T cell receptor beta chains sequenced from one sample in a study of cytomegalovirus exposure and HLA in healthy donors. The PCR had 60 Vbeta and 13 Jbeta primers. TCRdb keeps only in-frame clones here, not all; method: immunoSEQ multiplex PCR. The repertoire holds approximately 220,000 clones, around 79% seen once, with under 2% in the top ten. Sample: PBMCs. Receptor source: a man between 18 and 35 years old in good health and CMV-seronegative.

This clone was seen a few times. The CDR3 region has the DNA TGTGCCAGCAGCTGGGACGGGGGGGTAGTTTACAATGAGCAGTTCTTC. Protein product: CASSWDGGVVYNEQFF. The J gene is TRBJ2-1, the V gene TRBV11-2; 8 bases are a match to TRBD2. This CDR3 region has 16 residues. The junction had 9 bases not matched to a gene; V was cut back by 4 bases and J by 4 bases. Germline CDR1 is SGHAT and CDR2 is FQNNGV.

The genes are TRBV7-2 and TRBJ2-2, with 8 bases lining up with TRBD1. The CDR3 runs 16 residues. In germline, CDR1 is SGHTA, CDR2 FQGNSA. After removal of 7 bases from V and 6 bases from J, the junction contained 13 bases not matched to a gene. The CDR3 spells CASTPRRTGTAGELFF. DNA for the CDR3: TGTGCCAGCACCCCCAGAAGGACAGGGACCGCCGGGGAGCTGTTTTTT.

The chain is built from TRBV7-9 and TRBJ2-1, with 8 nucleotides matching TRBD2. The V gene end was trimmed by 5 bases and the J gene end by 4 bases; junction bases not matched to a gene: 7. The CDR3 spans 15 residues. Germline V lookup: CDR1 SEHNR, CDR2 FQNEAQ (reference sequence). DNA for the CDR3: TGTGCCAGCAGCATAACTAGCGGACCGTACAATGAGCAGTTCTTC. This codes for CASSITSGPYNEQFF.

The gene calls are TRBV23-1 and TRBJ1-2; no clear D. TRBV23-1 is given ORF status, its function remaining uncertain. The V and J ends lost 2 bases and 4 bases respectively, with 11 bases between them. There are 14 residues in the CDR3. DNA of the CDR3: TGCGCCAGCAGTCAAAAGACAAGATTCTATGGCTACACCTTC. This sequence encodes CASSQKTRFYGYTF.